These 30 T cell receptor beta chains were all obtained from the same sample, sequenced in a study of shared clonotypes between healthy human individuals. Positively selected for CCR7, the CD45RO-negative cells used as naive CD8 cells excluded terminally differentiated effector memory CD45RA+ cells. Sequencing used immunoSEQ multiplex PCR; TCRdb keeps in-frame clones, though not all of them. The sample includes about 2.1 million clones, around 93% of them seen just once. Sequencing was performed on naive CD8+ T cells from PBMCs. These TCRs come from a young man in good health. Some clones in this sample may be carry-over from other donors' samples.

The chain employs TRBV7-2 and TRBJ2-3, with 7 bases identical to TRBD1. This CDR3 has 15 residues. With V trimmed by 5 bases and J by 0 bases, 5 bases remained unmatched. From germline, CDR1 is SGHTA and CDR2 FQGNSA. This CDR3 reads CASSPRDRSTDTQYF. Here the CDR3 DNA reads TGTGCCAGCAGCCCCCGGGACAGAAGCACAGATACGCAGTATTTT. The full variable domain, with the rest looked up from reference TRBV7-2 and TRBJ2-3, is GAGVSQSPSNKVTEKGKDVELRCDPISGHTALYWYRQSLGQGLEFLIYFQGNSAPDKSGLPSDRFSAERTGGSVSTLTIQRTQQEDSAVYLCASSPRDRSTDTQYFGPGTRLTVL.

As concerns this clone: Additional DNA sequences in this sample encode the identical CDR3. The chain uses TRBV5-1 and TRBJ2-1; TRBD2 matches 11 bases. This CDR3 region has 15 residues. Germline-derived CDR1 and CDR2 are SGHRS and YFSETQ. V dropped 2 bases and J dropped 6; count of bases not matched to a gene: 4. CDR3: CASSLGLAGGNEQFF. In nucleotides, the CDR3 is TGCGCCAGCAGCTTAGGACTAGCGGGCGGCAATGAGCAGTTCTTC.

The chain has TRBV27 and TRBJ2-1, with TRBD2 as a possible D gene (8 bases). The germline gives CDR1 MNHEY, CDR2 SMNVEV (reference sequence). Trimming removed 6 bases at V and 7 bases at J, with 13 bases between. The CDR3 is 13 residues long. CDR3 in DNA: TGTGCCAGCAGCATAGCGGGACAGAATGAGCAGTTCTTC. It translates to CASSIAGQNEQFF.

V gene TRBV7-6 combines with J gene TRBJ2-1, with 9 bases matching TRBD2. CDR3 size: 18 residues. Unmatched junction bases numbered 11, after V lost 2 bases and J lost 3 bases. CDR1 and CDR2 (germline): SGHVS, FNYEAQ. The CDR3 DNA reads TGTGCCAGCAGCTTATTGGGCGGGAGGGCCGGATTCTACAATGAGCAGTTCTTC. It translates to CASSLLGGRAGFYNEQFF.

The chain uses TRBV27 and TRBJ2-3, with 13 nucleotides matching TRBD2. Trimming cost V 6 bases and J 3 bases; bases outside gene matches: 3. Looked up from germline, CDR1 is MNHEY and CDR2 is SMNVEV (reference sequence). The CDR3 has 15 residues. The CDR3: CASSTSGRGTDTQYF. The CDR3 DNA sequence: TGTGCCAGCAGCACTAGCGGGAGGGGGACAGATACGCAGTATTTT.

The chain carries TRBV11-2 and TRBJ2-1; TRBD2 agrees at 11 bases. CDR1 SGHAT and CDR2 FQNNGV come from the germline V gene. The trim removed 0 bases at V and 7 bases at J, leaving 8 bases unmatched. This CDR3 is 17 amino acids long. DNA of the CDR3: TGTGCCAGCAGCTTAGATCGGCTAGCGGGGGGTGGGAATGAGCAGTTCTTC. Protein: CASSLDRLAGGGNEQFF.

The chain employs TRBV6-6 and TRBJ2-3; D is perhaps TRBD1 (6 bases). The germline V gene has CDR1 MNHNY and CDR2 SVGAGI (reference sequence). The germline V and J ends were trimmed by 0 bases and 6 bases, with 10 bases remaining between them. CDR3 length: 14 residues. This CDR3 reads CASSYSGGWDTQYF. CDR3 nucleotides: TGTGCCAGCAGTTACTCAGGGGGATGGGATACGCAGTATTTT.

The rearrangement links TRBV27 to TRBJ1-5, with D possibly matching TRBD1 (5 bases). V lost 5 bases to trimming and J lost 3 bases, with 17 bases between them. In germline, CDR1 is MNHEY, CDR2 SMNVEV (reference sequence). CDR3 length equals 16 residues. CDR3 region: CASSPSDIGYNQPQHF. CDR3 nucleotide sequence: TGTGCCAGCAGTCCCTCGGACATAGGGTACAATCAGCCCCAGCATTTT.

This rearrangement joins TRBV7-8 to TRBJ2-1; 7 bases are a match to TRBD2. The length of the CDR3 is 15 residues. The V gene end was trimmed by 1 base and the J gene end by 3 bases; junction bases not matched to a gene: 3. Germline values: CDR1 SGHVS, CDR2 FQNEAQ. The CDR3 sequence: CASSLGTRGYNEQFF. The DNA of the CDR3 is TGTGCCAGCAGCTTAGGGACTAGGGGCTACAATGAGCAGTTCTTC.

This sequence joins TRBV15 and TRBJ1-5; no firm D call. Germline lookup yields CDR1 LNHNV and CDR2 YYDKDF (reference sequence). The CDR3 length is 13 residues. V lost 1 base, J lost 12 bases, and 13 bases lay in between. The CDR3 protein is CATSRGRQQDQHF. CDR3 bases: TGTGCCACCAGCAGAGGACGTCAGCAAGACCAGCATTTT.

As for this clone: The identical CDR3 is also encoded by other nucleotide sequences in the sample. The chain recombines TRBV7-9 with TRBJ2-1, with 12 bases identical to TRBD2. From germline, CDR1 is SEHNR and CDR2 FQNEAQ (reference sequence). The CDR3 is 14 residues long. The junction had 3 bases not matched to a gene; V was cut back by 5 bases and J by 7 bases. The CDR3 protein is CASSLGTSGNEQFF. In DNA, the CDR3 is TGTGCCAGCAGCCTAGGGACTAGCGGGAATGAGCAGTTCTTC.

This chain uses TRBV9 with TRBJ2-2; weak D call: TRBD2 (6 bases). V shed 4 bases and J shed 7 bases, with 20 bases lying between them. The CDR3 has 16 amino acids. Germline V gene lookup returns CDR1 SGDLS and CDR2 YYNGEE. The CDR3 protein is CASSPFPGGTGGELFF. CDR3 sequence (DNA): TGTGCCAGCAGCCCCTTTCCCGGGGGAACGGGCGGGGAGCTGTTTTTT.

The table lists this clone with a count of one. V is TRBV28 and J is TRBJ1-5, with a weak D call TRBD1 (5 bases). The CDR3 loop spans 16 amino acids. Germline V gene sequence: CDR1 MDHEN, CDR2 SYDVKM. V was shortened by 6 bases and J by 6 bases, with 21 bases between the two germline ends. The CDR3 DNA is TGTGCCAGCAGCGCAGAACCTGGCAGGGACGCTCAGCCCCAGCATTTT. This sequence encodes CASSAEPGRDAQPQHF. Variable domain in full (rest from reference TRBV28 and TRBJ1-5): DVKVTQSSRYLVKRTGEKVFLECVQDMDHENMFWYRQDPGLGLRLIYFSYDVKMKEKGDIPEGYSVSREKKERFSLILESASTNQTSMYLCASSAEPGRDAQPQHFGDGTRLSIL.

V gene TRBV9 combines with J gene TRBJ2-7; 9 bases agree with TRBD1. CDR3 length equals 14 residues. The junction had 8 bases not matched to a gene; V was cut back by 4 bases and J by 6 bases. CDR1 is SGDLS, CDR2 YYNGEE, per germline. The CDR3 DNA reads as TGTGCCAGCAGCCCGGGACAGGGAAGAGGCGAGCAGTACTTC. As protein: CASSPGQGRGEQYF.

The chain carries TRBV29-1 and TRBJ2-7; 10 nucleotides agree with TRBD2. The CDR3 is made up of 15 amino acids. V was pared by 4 bases and J by 2 bases, with 8 bases of the junction left unmatched. Germline lookup yields CDR1 SQVTM and CDR2 ANQGSEA. The CDR3 loop reads CSVGHPSGSAYEQYF. In DNA, the CDR3 is TGCAGCGTTGGCCACCCTAGCGGGAGCGCCTACGAGCAGTACTTC.

The rearrangement joins TRBV28 to TRBJ2-1; the D gene is possibly TRBD2 (6 bases). Germline V CDR1 and CDR2: MDHEN, SYDVKM. Deletions cut 3 bases from V and 8 bases from J, with 8 bases between. This CDR3 has 12 amino acids. The CDR3, as DNA: TGTGCCAGCAGTTTTAAGCGGGATGAGCAGTTCTTC. This encodes CASSFKRDEQFF.

This rearrangement joins TRBV9 to TRBJ1-2; D is perhaps TRBD1 (5 bases). CDR1 is SGDLS and CDR2 is YYNGEE in the germline V gene. V gave up 2 bases and J gave up 5 bases, with 25 bases separating them. The CDR3 extends over 18 amino acids. This CDR3 is CASSVDSKGRDLGYGYTF. In DNA, the CDR3 is TGTGCCAGCAGCGTCGACTCAAAGGGGAGGGACCTAGGGTATGGCTACACCTTC.

The rearrangement links TRBV7-9 to TRBJ2-7, with D possibly being TRBD2 (5 bases). Trimming stripped 6 bases from V and 2 bases from J, with 14 bases between. CDR3 length: 14 residues. Looked up from germline, CDR1 is SEHNR and CDR2 is FQNEAQ (reference sequence). CDR3 in amino acids: CASRPYGNPYEQYF. The DNA for the CDR3 is TGTGCCAGCAGGCCCTACGGGAATCCCTACGAGCAGTACTTC.

This clone was found once. J is TRBJ2-1 and V is TRBV7-9; no firm D call. The CDR3 has 14 residues. Germline V lookup: CDR1 SEHNR, CDR2 FQNEAQ (reference sequence). Trimming shortened V by 4 bases and J by 3 bases, and 10 bases separated the two germline ends. CDR3: CASSSRTVYNEQFF. The DNA of the CDR3 is TGTGCCAGCAGCTCCAGGACCGTCTACAATGAGCAGTTCTTC.

The chain has TRBV29-1 and TRBJ1-2; 9 nucleotides align to TRBD1. From germline, CDR1 is SQVTM and CDR2 ANQGSEA. The CDR3 contains 13 residues. Losses at the gene ends were 4 bases for V and 6 bases for J; bases not matched to a gene: 6. For the CDR3, the DNA is TGCAGCGTTGTCCGAGGGACAGGGAATGGCTACACCTTC. Translation gives CSVVRGTGNGYTF. Variable domain in full (rest from reference TRBV29-1 and TRBJ1-2): SAVISQKPSRDICQRGTSLTIQCQVDSQVTMMFWYRQQPGQSLTLIATANQGSEATYESGFVIDKFPISRPNLTFSTLTVSNMSPEDSSIYLCSVVRGTGNGYTFGSGTRLTVV.

The chain carries TRBV7-9 and TRBJ1-1, with D possibly being TRBD1 (5 bases). The germline V and J ends were trimmed by 1 base and 0 bases, with 18 bases remaining between them. This CDR3 region has 18 residues. Germline CDR1 SEHNR, CDR2 FQNEAQ (reference sequence). In nucleotides, the CDR3 is TGTGCCAGCAGCTTAGTACCCAGGGAAACGGGTATGAACACTGAAGCTTTCTTT. Residues: CASSLVPRETGMNTEAFF. Full variable domain (remainder filled in from reference TRBV7-9 and TRBJ1-1): DTGVSQNPRHKITKRGQNVTFRCDPISEHNRLYWYRQTLGQGPEFLTYFQNEAQLEKSRLLSDRFSAERPKGSFSTLEIQRTEQGDSAMYLCASSLVPRETGMNTEAFFGQGTRLTVV.

This chain joins TRBV10-3 and TRBJ2-1, with 8 bases lining up with TRBD2. Germline assignment: CDR1 ENHRY and CDR2 SYGVKD. The CDR3 is 17 amino acids. The ends lost 6 bases at V and 7 bases at J; junction bases unmatched: 17. The chain's CDR3 is CAIRHTENSGTSNEQFF. For the CDR3, the DNA is TGTGCCATCAGACACACCGAAAATAGCGGGACGTCGAATGAGCAGTTCTTC.

The chain carries TRBV15 and TRBJ2-5; D unresolved. The CDR3 covers 16 residues. Per the germline V gene, CDR1 is LNHNV and CDR2 is YYDKDF (reference sequence). With 0 bases removed from V and 3 bases from J, the gap between germline ends came to 14 bases. CDR3 residues: CATSRELAHRKETQYF. CDR3 nucleotides: TGTGCCACCAGCAGAGAGTTGGCACACCGGAAAGAGACCCAGTACTTC.

The genes are TRBV9 and TRBJ2-5, with D possibly TRBD2 on 5 matching bases. The length of the CDR3 is 14 residues. Germline assignment: CDR1 SGDLS and CDR2 YYNGEE. The germline V and J ends were trimmed by 0 bases and 5 bases, with 11 bases remaining between them. CDR3 in amino acids: CASSVGGAGETQYF. The CDR3 bases are TGTGCCAGCAGCGTAGGGGGAGCCGGGGAGACCCAGTACTTC.

The chain recombines TRBV4-1 with TRBJ2-7; D gene uncertain. Germline CDR1 is MGHRA and CDR2 is YSYEKL. The CDR3 covers 14 residues. The V and J ends lost 3 bases and 2 bases respectively, with 11 bases between them. DNA for the CDR3: TGCGCCAGCAGCCAGAACCCTAAAGCCTACGAGCAGTACTTC. This codes for CASSQNPKAYEQYF.

About this clone: Other DNA sequences within the sample encode an identical CDR3. The CDR3 DNA sequence: TGTGCCAGCAGTTTATTGCCAGGGGCCGCCTACGAGCAGTACTTC. This translates into CASSLLPGAAYEQYF. The genes are TRBV28 and TRBJ2-7; a weak D match, TRBD1 (6 bases). The CDR3 loop spans 15 amino acids. Germline V gene sequence: CDR1 MDHEN, CDR2 SYDVKM. V was clipped by 1 base and J by 2 bases, with 12 bases between them.

Worth noting for this clone: A read error may produce the germline difference seen at one junction end. This rearrangement joins TRBV5-6 to TRBJ2-7; either TRBD1 or TRBD2 may fit D (5 bases each). CDR3 length: 8 amino acids. Looked up from germline, CDR1 is SGHDT and CDR2 is YYEEEE. In nucleotides, the CDR3 is TGTGCCAGCAGCCCGGGGCACTTC. Its protein product is CASSPGHF.

The rearrangement links TRBV7-9 to TRBJ2-7, with D possibly matching TRBD1 (5 bases). Germline CDR1 SEHNR, CDR2 FQNEAQ (reference sequence). The V gene lost 6 bases and the J gene lost 7 bases, with 13 bases spanning the gap. This CDR3 has 12 residues. The CDR3, as DNA: TGTGCCAGCAGTTATACAGGACAAGAGCAGTACTTC. It encodes CASSYTGQEQYF. The variable domain in full, completed from reference TRBV7-9 and TRBJ2-7, reads DTGVSQNPRHKITKRGQNVTFRCDPISEHNRLYWYRQTLGQGPEFLTYFQNEAQLEKSRLLSDRFSAERPKGSFSTLEIQRTEQGDSAMYLCASSYTGQEQYFGPGTRLTVT.

This clone is a singleton in its sample. The rearrangement uses TRBV5-1 and TRBJ2-3; D remains ambiguous. Trimming removed 0 bases from V and 2 bases from J, with 7 bases in between. The V gene's germline CDR1 is SGHRS and CDR2 YFSETQ. The CDR3 is 14 residues long. CDR3 nucleotides: TGCGCCAGCAGCTTGGATGACGACACAGATACGCAGTATTTT. This translates into CASSLDDDTDTQYF.

V gene TRBV27 combines with J gene TRBJ2-3, with D possibly matching TRBD1 (6 bases). With 5 bases removed from V and 8 bases from J, the gap between germline ends came to 14 bases. CDR1 is MNHEY, CDR2 SMNVEV, per germline (reference sequence). The CDR3 runs 13 residues. CDR3 residues: CASSLQTGFTQYF. In nucleotides, the CDR3 is TGTGCCAGCAGTCTACAGACAGGTTTTACGCAGTATTTT.